This TCR beta chain was found in a study of T cells in Graves' hyperthyroidism and ophthalmopathy. CDR1 SGHRS and CDR2 YFSETQ come from the germline V gene. V gave up 4 bases and J gave up 5 bases; unmatched junction bases: 15. The CDR3 extends over 16 amino acids. PBMCs were collected from an approximately 10 ml volume of fresh peripheral blood. The CDR3 regions of TCR beta were amplified from RNA transcripts. The study used the HTBI primer set for a first-round RT-PCR of the TCR CDR3. One entry per CDR3 protein, called by TCRdb with MiXCR from the multiplex PCR reads. The profile covers more than 500,000 distinct CDR3 sequences, with approximately 15% appearing a single time and 3.5% to 4.5% taken by the ten largest.

The sequencing input was blood. This sequence originates from a woman in her thirties or forties with Graves' ophthalmopathy. The chain is built from TRBV5-1 and TRBJ2-7; 7 bases agree with TRBD1. The CDR3 sequence is CASSEVTGVGSDEQYF. In DNA form, the CDR3 reads TGCGCCAGCAGCGAGGTTACAGGGGTAGGCTCGGACGAGCAGTACTTC.